One sample yielded the 30 T cell receptor beta chains listed below, sequenced in a study of chemoradiotherapy in HPV16-positive cancers. Profiling relied on immunoSEQ multiplex PCR, and the TCRdb table lists in-frame clones only, not all of them. Of about 4,000 clones in the sample, roughly 85% were seen once. The input for sequencing was tumor tissue, taken from a patient who underwent chemoradiotherapy. The receptors shown here come from a human donor with HPV-associated anogenital cancer.

This clone showed up just once. The chain employs TRBV7-2 and TRBJ1-5, with 7 bases lining up with TRBD1. This CDR3 has 13 residues. V trimming: 5 bases; J trimming: 4 bases; junction bases outside the gene matches: 2. In germline, CDR1 is SGHTA, CDR2 FQGNSA. DNA for the CDR3: TGTGCCAGCAGCACACAGGGGAATCAGCCCCAGCATTTT. This encodes CASSTQGNQPQHF.

V gene TRBV2 combines with J gene TRBJ1-2; 7 bases align to TRBD1. With V trimmed by 11 bases and J by 8 bases, 11 bases remained unmatched. Germline-derived CDR1 and CDR2 are SNHLY and FYNNEI. The CDR3 is made up of 12 amino acids. The CDR3 DNA follows: TGTGCCGGAGAACGTGACAGGGACGGCTACACCTTC. This codes for CAGERDRDGYTF. The whole variable domain, filled in from reference TRBV2 and TRBJ1-2, reads EPEVTQTPSHQVTQMGQEVILRCVPISNHLYFYWYRQILGQKVEFLVSFYNNEISEKSEIFDDQFSVERPDGSNFTLKIRSTKLEDSAMYFCAGERDRDGYTFGSGTRLTVV.

The chain is built from TRBV29-1 and TRBJ2-3, with a weak D call TRBD1 (6 bases). Trimming stripped 4 bases from V and 4 bases from J, with 15 bases between. Germline V gene sequence: CDR1 SQVTM, CDR2 ANQGSEA. The CDR3 sequence is 14 residues long. The CDR3 sequence is CSVGGGEVADTQYF. CDR3 DNA sequence: TGCAGCGTTGGAGGGGGAGAGGTTGCAGATACGCAGTATTTT.

This clone showed up just once. The chain couples TRBV7-8 to TRBJ2-2; D gene unclear. CDR3 size: 15 residues. Trimming cost V 5 bases and J 3 bases, with 13 bases left between them. Germline V gene lookup returns CDR1 SGHVS and CDR2 FQNEAQ. CDR3 sequence reads: CASSPPTGDTGELFF. The DNA of the CDR3 is TGTGCCAGCAGCCCCCCCACCGGAGACACCGGGGAGCTGTTTTTT.

The CDR3: CASAPSGNNPNEQFF. The CDR3 DNA reads as TGCGCCAGCGCCCCAAGCGGGAACAACCCCAATGAGCAGTTCTTC. The gene calls are TRBV5-1 and TRBJ2-1; 7 bases fit TRBD2. Trimming at V came to 7 bases and at J to 6 bases, leaving 13 bases not matched to a gene. The germline CDR1 and CDR2 sequences are SGHRS and YFSETQ. CDR3 length equals 15 residues.

This clone turned up a few times. The chain has TRBV4-1 and TRBJ2-7; D unclear. Germline CDR1 and CDR2: MGHRA and YSYEKL. The CDR3 has 12 amino acids. The V and J ends lost 1 base and 6 bases respectively, with 7 bases between them. CDR3 nucleotide sequence: TGCGCCAGCAGCCAAGGATCCGGCGAGCAGTACTTC. It translates to CASSQGSGEQYF.

J is TRBJ2-7 and V is TRBV10-3; D perhaps matches TRBD2 (6 bases). The CDR3 sequence is 13 residues long. The V and J ends lost 8 bases and 2 bases respectively, with 13 bases between them. Germline CDR1 reads ENHRY; CDR2 reads SYGVKD. The CDR3 DNA reads TGTGCCATCCGGGACTCCAGGACCTACGAGCAGTACTTC. Translated: CAIRDSRTYEQYF.

V is TRBV2 and J is TRBJ1-1; no clear D. CDR1 SNHLY and CDR2 FYNNEI come from the germline V gene. V lost 0 bases and J 6 bases, leaving 14 bases between the germline ends. CDR3 length: 15 amino acids. The CDR3 loop is CASSEARGYKAEAFF. CDR3 in DNA: TGTGCCAGCAGTGAAGCGAGAGGGTATAAGGCTGAAGCTTTCTTT.

The chain recombines TRBV28 with TRBJ2-3, with TRBD2 matching over 8 bases. The V and J ends lost 3 bases and 4 bases, in that order; junction bases with no gene match: 9. The CDR3 totals 16 residues. CDR1 and CDR2 from the germline V gene are MDHEN and SYDVKM. As DNA, the CDR3 is TGTGCCAGCAGTTTCCAGGGTAGCGGGACCCCAGATACGCAGTATTTT. This gives the protein CASSFQGSGTPDTQYF.

This clone was seen a single time. The chain is built from TRBV5-1 and TRBJ2-1, with D possibly matching TRBD2 (6 bases). This CDR3 spans 12 amino acids. Trimming left V 1 base short and J 9 bases short, with 8 bases between. CDR1 is SGHRS and CDR2 is YFSETQ in the germline V gene. CDR3 DNA sequence: TGCGCCAGCAGCTTGCCAGCGGGTGAGCAGTTCTTC. Protein: CASSLPAGEQFF.

The V gene is TRBV15, the J gene TRBJ1-4; D remains ambiguous. The CDR3 consists of 16 residues. The ends were cut back, 0 bases at V and 7 bases at J, with 15 bases in the middle. Germline V lookup: CDR1 LNHNV, CDR2 YYDKDF (reference sequence). CDR3 nucleotides: TGTGCCACCAGCAGAGATCTTAACAGCGGGTCTGAAAAACTGTTTTTT. Translated: CATSRDLNSGSEKLFF.

This chain connects TRBV10-3 to TRBJ2-5; 7 positions match TRBD2. After removal of 4 bases from V and 1 base from J, the junction contained 0 bases not matched to a gene. The germline CDR1 and CDR2 sequences are ENHRY and SYGVKD. This CDR3 is built from 13 residues. The CDR3 DNA follows: TGTGCCATCAGTGGCGGGGGCCAAGAGACCCAGTACTTC. Its translation is CAISGGGQETQYF.

The gene calls are TRBV7-6 and TRBJ2-2; D tentatively reads TRBD1 or TRBD2 (5 bases each). The CDR3 is 14 amino acids. CDR1 SGHVS and CDR2 FNYEAQ come from the germline V gene. Trimming shortened V by 4 bases and J by 6 bases, and 12 bases separated the two germline ends. DNA for the CDR3: TGTGCCAGCAGCTCCGAGAGGGGATCCGGGGAGCTGTTTTTT. Protein product: CASSSERGSGELFF.

The rearrangement uses TRBV27 and TRBJ2-1; 12 bases are a match to TRBD1. Germline V gene data show CDR1 as MNHEY and CDR2 as SMNVEV (reference sequence). The CDR3 extends over 16 amino acids. V trimming: 3 bases; J trimming: 1 base; junction bases outside the gene matches: 1. The CDR3 protein is CASSLGQGASYNEQFF. CDR3 in DNA: TGTGCCAGCAGTTTGGGACAGGGGGCTTCCTACAATGAGCAGTTCTTC.

The chain uses TRBV11-2 and TRBJ2-1; D uncertain. Looked up from germline, CDR1 is SGHAT and CDR2 is FQNNGV. This CDR3 has 14 residues. V lost 5 bases and J lost 9, with 17 bases in between. CDR3 sequence reads: CASSLNRELGEQFF. CDR3 DNA sequence: TGTGCCAGCAGCCTAAATAGGGAACTGGGTGAGCAGTTCTTC.

The V gene is TRBV2, the J gene TRBJ2-1; the D gene could be TRBD1 or TRBD2 (5 bases each). V was cut by 4 bases and J by 10 bases, with 14 bases left in between. CDR3 length: 13 residues. CDR1 is SNHLY and CDR2 is FYNNEI in the germline V gene. CDR3 DNA sequence: TGTGCCAGCAGTGTGAGGGGTATGGGCGAGCAGTTCTTC. Residues: CASSVRGMGEQFF.

This clone was observed once. V gene TRBV27 combines with J gene TRBJ2-2, with 8 bases matching TRBD2. This CDR3 spans 16 amino acids. With V trimmed by 7 bases and J by 6 bases, 13 bases remained unmatched. CDR1 is MNHEY, CDR2 SMNVEV, per germline (reference sequence). The CDR3 reads CASTFGAREDAGELFF. The DNA of the CDR3 is TGTGCCAGCACCTTTGGGGCGCGGGAGGACGCCGGGGAGCTGTTTTTT.

The V gene is TRBV6-5, the J gene TRBJ2-2; D unclear. This CDR3 spans 13 amino acids. V lost 8 bases to trimming and J lost 7 bases, with 14 bases between them. CDR1 and CDR2 (germline): MNHEY, SVGAGI. In DNA form, the CDR3 reads TGTGCCAGCCAAACTCCTAGTGGCGGGGAGCTGTTTTTT. This sequence encodes CASQTPSGGELFF.

This clone was seen a single time. The chain employs TRBV6-6 and TRBJ1-2, with D possibly matching TRBD1 (5 bases). This CDR3 spans 13 amino acids. The ends were cut back, 0 bases at V and 4 bases at J, with 6 bases in the middle. Germline CDR1 and CDR2: MNHNY and SVGAGI (reference sequence). In nucleotides, the CDR3 is TGTGCCAGCAGTTACTCGACAGTCTATGGCTACACCTTC. Its protein product is CASSYSTVYGYTF.

The chain employs TRBV7-9 and TRBJ2-7, with D uncertain. The germline V gene encodes CDR1 SEHNR and CDR2 FQNEAQ (reference sequence). V lost 4 bases to trimming and J lost 0 bases, with 10 bases between them. The CDR3 totals 14 residues. This CDR3 is CASSSLPSSYEQYF. CDR3 DNA: TGTGCCAGCAGCTCCTTACCGAGCTCCTACGAGCAGTACTTC.

The rearrangement uses TRBV5-1 and TRBJ1-1; unclear D gene. The V gene lost 1 base and the J gene lost 1 base, with 8 bases spanning the gap. The CDR3 runs 14 residues. Germline V gives CDR1 SGHRS, CDR2 YFSETQ. Here the CDR3 reads CASSLPSSNTEAFF. Here the CDR3 DNA reads TGCGCCAGCAGCTTGCCCTCTTCGAACACTGAAGCTTTCTTT. Based on the CDR3 plus reference TRBV5-1 and TRBJ1-1, the full variable domain is KAGVTQTPRYLIKTRGQQVTLSCSPISGHRSVSWYQQTPGQGLQFLFEYFSETQRNKGNFPGRFSGRQFSNSRSEMNVSTLELGDSALYLCASSLPSSNTEAFFGQGTRLTVV.

V gene TRBV15 combines with J gene TRBJ1-1; D is perhaps TRBD1 (6 bases). Germline CDR1 is LNHNV and CDR2 is YYDKDF (reference sequence). CDR3 length equals 16 residues. With 3 bases removed from V and 1 base from J, the gap between germline ends came to 15 bases. As DNA, the CDR3 is TGTGCCACCAGCAGGTCAGGGGACGTGGGGAACACTGAAGCTTTCTTT. Its protein is CATSRSGDVGNTEAFF.

The chain couples TRBV6-1 to TRBJ2-7, with 9 bases identical to TRBD1. Germline trimming cut 6 bases from V and 5 bases from J; bases unmatched to any gene: 11. Germline V gene data show CDR1 as MNHNS and CDR2 as SASEGT. This CDR3 comprises 15 residues. The CDR3 bases are TGTGCCAGCAGCTTCACCGGGACAGGGAGCCACGAGCAGTACTTC. It is translated as CASSFTGTGSHEQYF.

The chain joins TRBV11-3 to TRBJ1-4; maybe TRBD1 (6 bases). CDR1 and CDR2 (germline): SGHNT, YENEEA. CDR3 length: 14 amino acids. Trimming took off 1 base at V and 4 bases at J, with 7 bases between the two ends. The DNA of the CDR3 is TGTGCCAGCAGCTTAGGGACAGTTAATGAAAAACTGTTTTTT. It is translated as CASSLGTVNEKLFF.

This rearrangement joins TRBV6-1 to TRBJ1-3, with D maybe TRBD1 (5 bases). CDR1 and CDR2 from the germline V gene are MNHNS and SASEGT. The CDR3 totals 15 residues. V lost 7 bases, J lost 0 bases, and 13 bases lay in between. Here the CDR3 reads CASKPGPSSGNTIYF. CDR3 in DNA: TGTGCCAGCAAACCGGGACCGAGCTCTGGAAACACCATATATTTT.

The chain carries TRBV2 and TRBJ2-1, with D perhaps matching TRBD2 (5 bases). Trimming took 8 bases from V and 7 from J, leaving 15 bases between them. This CDR3 has 13 residues. CDR1 SNHLY and CDR2 FYNNEI come from the germline V gene. The DNA for the CDR3 is TGTGCCAGCGGATTCGGCCCGGGGAATGAGCAGTTCTTC. It encodes CASGFGPGNEQFF.

The chain uses TRBV7-8 and TRBJ2-1; perhaps TRBD1 as D (5 bases). This CDR3 is built from 16 residues. The V gene's germline CDR1 is SGHVS and CDR2 FQNEAQ. The germline V and J ends were trimmed by 3 bases and 6 bases, with 18 bases remaining between them. In nucleotides, the CDR3 is TGTGCCAGCAGCTTCATTGAGGCAGGGTTCGGCAATGAGCAGTTCTTC. Residues: CASSFIEAGFGNEQFF.

In DNA, the CDR3 is TGCGCCAGCAGCTACCTACCGGGACTAGAATATCGAGAGACCCAGTACTTC. Translated: CASSYLPGLEYRETQYF. The rearrangement joins TRBV5-1 to TRBJ2-5, with 8 bases matching TRBD2. Looked up from germline, CDR1 is SGHRS and CDR2 is YFSETQ. The CDR3 extends over 17 amino acids. The V gene end was trimmed by 3 bases and the J gene end by 4 bases; junction bases not matched to a gene: 14. Based on the CDR3 plus reference TRBV5-1 and TRBJ2-5, the full variable domain is KAGVTQTPRYLIKTRGQQVTLSCSPISGHRSVSWYQQTPGQGLQFLFEYFSETQRNKGNFPGRFSGRQFSNSRSEMNVSTLELGDSALYLCASSYLPGLEYRETQYFGPGTRLLVL.

A few counts support this clone. The chain carries TRBV7-2 and TRBJ2-7, with D uncertain. CDR3 length: 12 residues. V lost 5 bases and J lost 0, with 5 bases in between. From germline, CDR1 is SGHTA and CDR2 FQGNSA. In DNA form, the CDR3 reads TGTGCCAGCAGCCATGGCTCCTACGAGCAGTACTTC. Encoded protein: CASSHGSYEQYF.

The rearrangement joins TRBV6-1 to TRBJ2-5; possibly TRBD1 for D (5 bases). V was trimmed by 6 bases and J by 4 bases, leaving 9 bases between them. This CDR3 is 12 amino acids long. Germline CDR1 and CDR2: MNHNS and SASEGT. Here the CDR3 reads CASRGRRETQYF. The CDR3 DNA follows: TGTGCCAGCAGGGGGCGCCGAGAGACCCAGTACTTC.